A single sample gave rise to the 22 T cell receptor beta chains below, sequenced in a study of CD8 T cells in Susac syndrome. Reverse transcription of roughly 0.45 to 1 ug RNA was performed with random hexamers. A single record per CDR3 protein comes from TCRdb applying MiXCR to the immunoSEQ multiplex PCR reads. The sample comprises some 110,000 distinct CDR3 sequences, approximately 93% of which are singletons, and 0.093% rests with the top ten. Sequencing used CD4+ T cells from PBMCs. The receptors were gathered from a human donor with multiple sclerosis.

The chain combines TRBV3-1 with TRBJ2-7, with D possibly TRBD2 on 6 matching bases. The CDR3 is 12 residues long. The germline gives CDR1 LGHDT, CDR2 YNNKEL (reference sequence). V lost 6 bases to trimming and J lost 5 bases, with 11 bases between them. CDR3 amino acids: CASRRGANEQYF. CDR3 in DNA: TGTGCCAGCAGACGCGGGGCGAACGAGCAGTACTTC.

This clonotype was seen once. This chain links TRBV7-8 with TRBJ1-2, with 7 bases lining up with TRBD1. The junction had 16 bases not matched to a gene; V was cut back by 5 bases and J by 7 bases. The CDR3 length is 16 residues. Germline V gene lookup returns CDR1 SGHVS and CDR2 FQNEAQ. The CDR3 region is CASSPPRYRGSGGYTF. CDR3 DNA: TGTGCCAGCAGCCCCCCGCGGTACAGGGGATCTGGTGGCTACACCTTC.

The V gene is TRBV7-3, the J gene TRBJ2-2; the D is unclear. This CDR3 region has 14 residues. CDR1 and CDR2 from the germline V gene are SGHTA and FQGTGA. V was pared by 8 bases and J by 0 bases, with 10 bases between. The CDR3 nucleotides read TGTGCCAGCGGCAGCTTCTCGAACACCGGGGAGCTGTTTTTT. As protein: CASGSFSNTGELFF.

The gene calls are TRBV6-2 or TRBV6-3 and TRBJ1-2; tentatively, D is TRBD1 (5 bases). V dropped 6 bases and J dropped 8 bases, with 13 bases sitting between them. This CDR3 has 12 residues. Per germline, CDR1 MNHEY and CDR2 SVGEGT. CDR3 DNA sequence: TGTGCCAGCAGAGCCGACAGTCCGGGCTACACCTTC. This translates into CASRADSPGYTF.

This clonotype appeared once. The rearrangement joins TRBV20-1 to TRBJ2-5, with D perhaps TRBD1 or TRBD2 (6 bases each). Per the germline V gene, CDR1 is DFQATT and CDR2 is SNEGSKA (reference sequence). The CDR3 is made up of 11 amino acids. Trimming took off 6 bases at V and 4 bases at J, with 9 bases between the two ends. The CDR3 DNA follows: TGCAGTGCCGGGGGCAGAGAGACCCAGTACTTC. This encodes CSAGGRETQYF.

The chain is built from TRBV3-1 and TRBJ1-5; D remains ambiguous. Germline CDR1 is LGHDT and CDR2 is YNNKEL (reference sequence). The CDR3 sequence is 14 residues long. The V end was cut by 4 bases, the J end by 1 base, with 8 bases between. DNA of the CDR3: TGTGCCAGCAGCCCGTCCCGGAGCAATCAGCCCCAGCATTTT. This encodes CASSPSRSNQPQHF.

The rearrangement uses TRBV2 and TRBJ2-7; unclear D gene. V lost 7 bases and J lost 0, with 7 bases in between. The CDR3 has 12 amino acids. Germline V CDR1 and CDR2: SNHLY, FYNNEI. CDR3 bases: TGTGCCAGCACCGGAGACTCCTACGAGCAGTACTTC. It translates to CASTGDSYEQYF.

V and J are TRBV19 and TRBJ2-5; either TRBD1 or TRBD2 may fit D (6 bases each). Between the trimmed V and J ends, which lost 9 bases and 4 bases, there was a span of 18 bases. Looked up from germline, CDR1 is LNHDA and CDR2 is SQIVND (reference sequence). This CDR3 is 14 amino acids long. CDR3 residues: CASRQKGGLETQYF. The CDR3 nucleotides are TGTGCCAGCAGACAGAAGGGGGGTCTAGAGACCCAGTACTTC.

The chain employs TRBV5-1 and TRBJ1-2; the D gene is possibly TRBD1 (5 bases). The CDR3 sequence is 14 residues long. Trimming pared 1 base from V and 3 bases from J, leaving 10 bases between. The germline V gene has CDR1 SGHRS and CDR2 YFSETQ. The CDR3 spells CASSLYGDDYGYTF. As DNA, the CDR3 is TGCGCCAGCAGCTTGTACGGGGACGACTATGGCTACACCTTC.

This sequence joins TRBV29-1 and TRBJ2-2; D may be TRBD1 or TRBD2 (6 bases each). The CDR3 length is 12 residues. The germline V and J ends were trimmed by 7 bases and 7 bases, with 13 bases remaining between them. Germline lookup yields CDR1 SQVTM and CDR2 ANQGSEA. In nucleotides, the CDR3 is TGCAGCGCACCGGGGGCGGGCGGGGAGCTGTTTTTT. Translated, it gives CSAPGAGGELFF.

This chain connects TRBV30 to TRBJ1-2, with unresolved D. Trimming removed 0 bases from V and 6 bases from J, with 5 bases in between. This CDR3 comprises 11 residues. Per the germline V gene, CDR1 is GTSNPN and CDR2 is SVGIG (reference sequence). The CDR3 loop is CAWSVVHGYTF. CDR3 DNA sequence: TGTGCCTGGAGTGTTGTCCATGGCTACACCTTC.

The chain has TRBV2 and TRBJ1-4, with 7 nucleotides matching TRBD1. The trim removed 6 bases at V and 2 bases at J, leaving 6 bases unmatched. The CDR3 consists of 15 residues. The V gene's germline CDR1 is SNHLY and CDR2 FYNNEI. The CDR3 nucleotides read TGTGCCAGCAGGCGAGACAGGGCGACTAATGAAAAACTGTTTTTT. As protein: CASRRDRATNEKLFF.

The chain combines TRBV4-3 with TRBJ2-3; 16 nucleotides line up with TRBD2. Germline V gives CDR1 LGHNA, CDR2 YSLEER. The CDR3 has 15 amino acids. Trimming at V came to 4 bases and at J to 14 bases, leaving 9 bases not matched to a gene. DNA for the CDR3: TGCGCCAGCAGCCTAGCGGGACTAGCGGGGGGGCGGTTGTATTTT. It specifies CASSLAGLAGGRLYF.

This chain joins TRBV29-1 and TRBJ1-1; D remains ambiguous. This CDR3 spans 11 amino acids. Germline values: CDR1 SQVTM, CDR2 ANQGSEA. Trimming stripped 4 bases from V and 7 bases from J, with 10 bases between. CDR3 coding DNA: TGCAGCGTTGGAGGACTGGGTGAAGCTTTCTTT. Protein: CSVGGLGEAFF.

The chain uses TRBV18 and TRBJ2-1; D not certain. CDR1 is KGHSH and CDR2 is LQKENI in the germline V gene. With 6 bases removed from V and 3 bases from J, the gap between germline ends came to 6 bases. This CDR3 is built from 12 residues. In DNA form, the CDR3 reads TGTGCCAGCTCGCCCGGCTACAATGAGCAGTTCTTC. Residues: CASSPGYNEQFF.

The chain recombines TRBV20-1 with TRBJ1-2; D not resolved. Germline lookup yields CDR1 DFQATT and CDR2 SNEGSKA (reference sequence). Trimming cost V 5 bases and J 2 bases, with 9 bases left between them. The CDR3 runs to 12 residues. CDR3 in DNA: TGCAGTGCTCCCCTGCGCAACTATGGCTACACCTTC. Protein product: CSAPLRNYGYTF.

The chain combines TRBV6-5 with TRBJ1-3, with D uncertain. Germline CDR1 MNHEY, CDR2 SVGAGI. The CDR3 contains 13 residues. V lost 6 bases and J 0 bases, leaving 6 bases between the germline ends. CDR3 protein: CASRTFSGNTIYF. DNA for the CDR3: TGTGCCAGCAGGACCTTCTCTGGAAACACCATATATTTT.

This clonotype is a singleton in its sample. CDR3 DNA: TGTGCCAGCAGTTACACCAGGGCCCACTACGAGCAGTACTTC. It encodes CASSYTRAHYEQYF. The chain uses TRBV6-5 and TRBJ2-7; D is possibly TRBD1 (5 bases). Trimming shortened V by 2 bases and J by 3 bases, and 11 bases separated the two germline ends. Per germline, CDR1 MNHEY and CDR2 SVGAGI. The CDR3 totals 14 residues.

The rearrangement joins TRBV18 to TRBJ1-2; TRBD1 aligns across 11 bases. The CDR3 sequence is 15 residues long. V was clipped by 3 bases and J by 6 bases; unmatched bases: 6. CDR1 and CDR2 from the germline V gene are KGHSH and LQKENI. CDR3 loop: CASSPTDRGHNGYTF. The CDR3 DNA sequence: TGTGCCAGCTCACCCACGGACAGGGGGCATAATGGCTACACCTTC.

V is TRBV6-2 or TRBV6-3 and J is TRBJ1-3; no clear D. Between the trimmed V and J ends, which lost 0 bases and 0 bases, there was a span of 12 bases. The CDR3 consists of 17 residues. The germline V gene encodes CDR1 MNHEY and CDR2 SVGEGT. CDR3 sequence reads: CASSYSGGPSSGNTIYF. The CDR3 nucleotides read TGTGCCAGCAGTTACTCCGGCGGTCCTAGCTCTGGAAACACCATATATTTT.

Details on this clonotype: A junction boundary mismatches the germline segment, possibly from a read error. The rearrangement uses TRBV7-7 and TRBJ1-1; a possible D gene is TRBD1 (5 bases). CDR1 is SSHAT, CDR2 FNYEAQ, per germline (reference sequence). The CDR3 spans 13 residues. CDR3 sequence (DNA): TGTGCTAGCAGCTTAGGGACGGACACTGAAGCTTTCTTT. Translating it yields CASSLGTDTEAFF.

This clonotype has just a few counts. The CDR3 reads CAISEKLEETQYF. The DNA for the CDR3 is TGTGCCATCAGTGAGAAACTAGAAGAGACCCAGTACTTC. V is TRBV10-3 and J is TRBJ2-5; maybe TRBD2 (5 bases). Germline loops: CDR1 ENHRY, CDR2 SYGVKD. V was clipped by 2 bases and J by 3 bases, with 7 bases between them. This CDR3 comprises 13 residues.